This section outlines one T cell receptor beta chain sequence together with its context. A read error may account for a junction end that differs from germline. The CDR3 is 16 amino acids. From germline, CDR1 is SSHAT and CDR2 FNYEAQ (reference sequence). Per the study methods: Using reference gene primer amplification, nucleated cell counts were estimated. TCRdb's table, derived via immunoSEQ multiplex PCR, lists solely in-frame clones and lacks some. V and J calls and clone size come straight from that table; D and trimming were deduced from the DNA. In the table there are about 250,000 clones, 70% to 90% of which are singletons. This entry is derived from a study of blood T cell repertoires in COVID-19. Patients of the Seattle cohort, enrolled during active infection, were followed longitudinally.

The sequenced sample consisted of peripheral blood. This chain joins TRBV7-7 and TRBJ2-3, with 9 bases that match TRBD1. This receptor was identified in a woman between 25 and 40 years old with COVID-19, enrolled during active disease. The CDR3 is CASSHRDREHPDTQYF. Written as DNA, the CDR3 is TGTGCTAGCAGCCACCGGGACAGGGAACATCCAGATACGCAGTATTTT.